These 31 T cell receptor beta chains were sequenced from one sample in a study of shared clonotypes between healthy human individuals. Some clones are missing from TCRdb's copy, which holds only in-frame ones; the method was immunoSEQ multiplex PCR. The data hold more than 550,000 clones, with less than 95% observed a single time. Input material: memory CD8+ T cells from PBMCs. Subset of the sample: CD45RO+ cells pooled with CCR7-negative TemRA cells. The source of these receptors is a man aged 18-30 years in good health. Some clones in this sample may be carry-over from other donors' samples.

The rearrangement links TRBV4-1 to TRBJ2-1; possible D gene TRBD1, 6 bases. There are 13 residues in the CDR3. Germline assignment: CDR1 MGHRA and CDR2 YSYEKL. The ends were cut back, 1 base at V and 10 bases at J, with 11 bases in the middle. CDR3 protein: CASSQGQVGEQFF. In DNA, the CDR3 is TGCGCCAGCAGCCAAGGACAGGTCGGGGAGCAGTTCTTC.

This clone was picked up one time. This sequence joins TRBV27 and TRBJ2-1, with D hard to call. Germline loops: CDR1 MNHEY, CDR2 SMNVEV (reference sequence). This CDR3 contains 12 residues. The V end was cut by 2 bases, the J end by 5 bases, with 4 bases between. CDR3 sequence reads: CASSLIDNEQFF. CDR3 coding DNA: TGTGCCAGCAGTTTAATCGACAATGAGCAGTTCTTC.

V and J are TRBV6-5 and TRBJ2-1; maybe TRBD2 (5 bases). Germline V gives CDR1 MNHEY, CDR2 SVGAGI. The CDR3 is made up of 11 amino acids. V shed 7 bases and J shed 8 bases, with 9 bases lying between them. The chain's CDR3 is CASTEGHEQFF. The CDR3 coding sequence is TGTGCCAGCACCGAGGGCCATGAGCAGTTCTTC.

The chain carries TRBV5-6 and TRBJ2-5; D may be TRBD1 or TRBD2 (5 bases each). Looked up from germline, CDR1 is SGHDT and CDR2 is YYEEEE. The CDR3 is 16 residues long. V dropped 4 bases and J dropped 2 bases, with 18 bases sitting between them. The CDR3 DNA follows: TGTGCCAGCAGCGATATCTTAATGGGGGAGCAAGAGACCCAGTACTTC. It encodes CASSDILMGEQETQYF.

This chain connects TRBV27 to TRBJ2-2, with TRBD2 identical over 8 bases. The length of the CDR3 is 16 residues. The germline CDR1 and CDR2 sequences are MNHEY and SMNVEV (reference sequence). Trimming took 0 bases from V and 4 from J; bases not matched to a gene: 4. Written as DNA, the CDR3 is TGTGCCAGCAGTTTATCGCGGGGGGCGGGCACCGGGGAGCTGTTTTTT. Translation: CASSLSRGAGTGELFF.

J is TRBJ2-1 and V is TRBV6-4; 10 bases align to TRBD2. The germline V gene has CDR1 MRHNA and CDR2 SNTAGT. The ends lost 6 bases at V and 6 bases at J; junction bases unmatched: 2. The CDR3 is 13 amino acids. The CDR3 DNA follows: TGTGCCAGCAGGCCTAGCGGGGGCAATGAGCAGTTCTTC. Protein: CASRPSGGNEQFF.

V is TRBV4-2 and J is TRBJ2-1; D tentatively reads TRBD1 or TRBD2 (5 bases each). CDR1 and CDR2 from the germline V gene are LGHNA and YNFKEQ. V shed 4 bases and J shed 2 bases, with 18 bases lying between them. This CDR3 has 17 residues. DNA for the CDR3: TGTGCCAGCAGCCCAGAACGGGACCGAGGACCCTACAATGAGCAGTTCTTC. Protein sequence: CASSPERDRGPYNEQFF.

This clone has a single count. The chain carries TRBV5-1 and TRBJ2-7; TRBD1 might be the D (6 bases). Germline V gene lookup returns CDR1 SGHRS and CDR2 YFSETQ. The CDR3 has 15 residues. The CDR3 bases are TGCGCAACCAACGTGGGATGGTCAGGGGTGAACGAGCAGTACTTC. It yields the protein CATNVGWSGVNEQYF.

This chain links TRBV19 with TRBJ1-2, with D perhaps matching TRBD1 (6 bases). The CDR3 has 12 amino acids. Per germline, CDR1 LNHDA and CDR2 SQIVND (reference sequence). Trimming took 7 bases from V and 9 from J, leaving 15 bases between them. The CDR3 DNA reads as TGTGCCAGTACTAACGACAGGTATCGCTACACCTTC. Translation: CASTNDRYRYTF.

Only one count was recorded for this clone. This chain connects TRBV9 to TRBJ2-2, with 7 bases that match TRBD2. The CDR3 is made up of 14 amino acids. V dropped 3 bases and J dropped 5; count of bases not matched to a gene: 4. Germline CDR1 is SGDLS and CDR2 is YYNGEE. CDR3 residues: CASSERAGTGELFF. Written as DNA, the CDR3 is TGTGCCAGCAGCGAACGAGCGGGGACCGGGGAGCTGTTTTTT.

This chain uses TRBV18 with TRBJ2-6, with unresolved D. CDR3 length equals 18 residues. The V end lost 4 bases, the J end lost 4 bases, and 20 bases lay between the germline ends. Germline assignment: CDR1 KGHSH and CDR2 LQKENI. CDR3 coding DNA: TGTGCCAGCTCACTCGCCCATCTAATTAATTCCGGGGCCAACGTCCTGACTTTC. This gives the protein CASSLAHLINSGANVLTF.

The chain uses TRBV29-1 and TRBJ2-1, with TRBD1 matching over 12 bases. V was pared by 7 bases and J by 7 bases, with 17 bases of the junction left unmatched. Germline CDR1 SQVTM, CDR2 ANQGSEA. The CDR3 contains 17 residues. CDR3 in amino acids: CSACITGPGQGANEQFF. The CDR3 DNA reads as TGCAGCGCCTGTATTACTGGGCCGGGACAGGGGGCGAATGAGCAGTTCTTC.

CDR3 nucleotides: TGTGCCAGCAGGCCTAGGCAGGGGGCGGACACTGAAGCTTTCTTT. This gives the protein CASRPRQGADTEAFF. The V gene is TRBV7-9, the J gene TRBJ1-1; TRBD1 matches at 8 bases. The length of the CDR3 is 15 residues. Germline V gene lookup returns CDR1 SEHNR and CDR2 FQNEAQ (reference sequence). V lost 6 bases, J lost 3 bases, and 9 bases stayed unmatched.

This clone was detected a few times. V gene TRBV27 combines with J gene TRBJ1-1; no definite D call. Trimming shortened V by 2 bases and J by 3 bases, and 7 bases separated the two germline ends. Germline values: CDR1 MNHEY, CDR2 SMNVEV (reference sequence). The CDR3 length is 13 residues. As DNA, the CDR3 is TGTGCCAGCAGTTTAGCGGTGTACACTGAAGCTTTCTTT. Translation: CASSLAVYTEAFF.

The chain joins TRBV6-5 to TRBJ1-5; no clear D. Trimming cost V 1 base and J 1 base, with 8 bases left between them. This CDR3 region has 15 residues. The germline V gene has CDR1 MNHEY and CDR2 SVGAGI. The CDR3 loop is CASSYFVGSNQPQHF. DNA of the CDR3: TGTGCCAGCAGTTACTTCGTAGGGAGCAATCAGCCCCAGCATTTT.

This chain links TRBV28 with TRBJ1-1, with a tentative D call TRBD1 (5 bases). CDR1 is MDHEN and CDR2 is SYDVKM in the germline V gene. Trimming removed 5 bases at V and 4 bases at J, with 17 bases between. The CDR3 sequence is 15 residues long. The CDR3 sequence is CASSPRPERGTEAFF. CDR3 sequence (DNA): TGTGCCAGCAGTCCCCGACCTGAAAGGGGCACTGAAGCTTTCTTT. The full variable domain, rest sourced from reference TRBV28 and TRBJ1-1, is DVKVTQSSRYLVKRTGEKVFLECVQDMDHENMFWYRQDPGLGLRLIYFSYDVKMKEKGDIPEGYSVSREKKERFSLILESASTNQTSMYLCASSPRPERGTEAFFGQGTRLTVV.

The chain carries TRBV7-2 and TRBJ2-1; D tentatively reads TRBD1 or TRBD2 (5 bases each). V lost 1 base and J 3 bases, leaving 10 bases between the germline ends. CDR1 is SGHTA and CDR2 is FQGNSA in the germline V gene. The CDR3 has 15 amino acids. The CDR3 coding sequence is TGTGCCAGCAGCTTAGAAGGGACGAGCTACAATGAGCAGTTCTTC. It is translated as CASSLEGTSYNEQFF.

The CDR3 reads CASSFGPGTGSNEQYF. CDR3 sequence (DNA): TGCGCCAGCAGCTTTGGGCCCGGGACAGGGTCTAACGAGCAGTACTTC. J is TRBJ2-7 and V is TRBV5-1, with TRBD1 identical over 9 bases. Germline CDR1 reads SGHRS; CDR2 reads YFSETQ. V trimming: 2 bases; J trimming: 5 bases; junction bases outside the gene matches: 11. The CDR3 extends over 16 amino acids.

The rearrangement links TRBV28 to TRBJ2-7; D may be TRBD1 (6 bases). The CDR3 loop spans 14 amino acids. Germline CDR1 is MDHEN and CDR2 is SYDVKM. V gave up 3 bases and J gave up 6 bases, with 15 bases separating them. The CDR3, as DNA: TGTGCCAGCAGTTTTACTCGGCAGGGGTTCGAGCAGTACTTC. Amino acid sequence: CASSFTRQGFEQYF.

CDR3 in amino acids: CASSFDGALLTYEQYF. CDR3 sequence (DNA): TGTGCCAGCAGCTTTGATGGGGCCCTACTAACCTACGAGCAGTACTTC. This chain connects TRBV7-2 to TRBJ2-7, with D tentatively TRBD1 (5 bases). Germline CDR1 SGHTA, CDR2 FQGNSA. CDR3 length: 16 amino acids. The V end lost 3 bases, the J end lost 2 bases, and 17 bases lay between the germline ends.

In the case of this clone: Different DNA sequences within this sample yield the same CDR3. The chain carries TRBV5-1 and TRBJ1-1; D call uncertain. The V gene's germline CDR1 is SGHRS and CDR2 YFSETQ. The length of the CDR3 is 11 residues. V lost 0 bases to trimming and J lost 6 bases, with 3 bases between them. CDR3 coding DNA: TGCGCCAGCAGCTTGGGATCTGAAGCTTTCTTT. Amino acid sequence: CASSLGSEAFF.

The rearrangement links TRBV7-8 to TRBJ2-4; 8 nucleotides match TRBD2. This CDR3 is built from 14 residues. CDR1 SGHVS and CDR2 FQNEAQ come from the germline V gene. V shed 5 bases and J 8 bases; nucleotides not matched to a gene: 8. CDR3: CASSPGLVGYIQYF. DNA for the CDR3: TGTGCCAGCAGCCCGGGACTAGTGGGGTACATTCAGTACTTC.

The gene calls are TRBV12-5 and TRBJ2-1; 7 bases fit TRBD1. The CDR3 runs 13 residues. V shed 3 bases, J shed 6 bases, and the junction held 2 bases outside the gene matches. Germline CDR1 LGHNT, CDR2 FRNRAP. CDR3 nucleotides: TGTGCTAGTGGTTTAGACAGGGCCAATGAGCAGTTCTTC. Translated: CASGLDRANEQFF.

The J gene is TRBJ2-1, the V gene TRBV15; 10 nucleotides align to TRBD2. The CDR3 has 18 residues. V gave up 1 base and J gave up 0 bases; unmatched junction bases: 6. Germline V gene data show CDR1 as LNHNV and CDR2 as YYDKDF (reference sequence). The CDR3 bases are TGTGCCACCAGCAGAGGGCTAGCGGGGGAGAGCTCCTACAATGAGCAGTTCTTC. Amino acid sequence: CATSRGLAGESSYNEQFF.

In its sample, this clone was seen once. V gene TRBV4-2 combines with J gene TRBJ2-5; D is possibly TRBD2 (5 bases). Per the germline V gene, CDR1 is LGHNA and CDR2 is YNFKEQ. The CDR3 extends over 16 amino acids. V was shortened by 1 base and J by 5 bases, with 17 bases between the two germline ends. DNA for the CDR3: TGTGCCAGCAGCCAAGTTGTGATTCGGGGAGCGGAGACCCAGTACTTC. This translates into CASSQVVIRGAETQYF.

In its sample, this clone was seen a few times. This CDR3 is CAISSTSGDYNEQFF. CDR3 DNA sequence: TGTGCCATCAGCAGCACTAGCGGGGATTACAATGAGCAGTTCTTC. The chain employs TRBV10-3 and TRBJ2-1; 10 nucleotides match TRBD2. CDR3 length: 15 residues. Germline V gene data show CDR1 as ENHRY and CDR2 as SYGVKD. Losses at the gene ends were 6 bases for V and 4 bases for J; bases not matched to a gene: 6.

V usage is TRBV27 and J usage is TRBJ1-5; no reliable D call. Trimming shortened V by 5 bases and J by 3 bases, and 14 bases separated the two germline ends. The germline gives CDR1 MNHEY, CDR2 SMNVEV (reference sequence). The CDR3 covers 15 residues. The CDR3 spells CASSENLQYNQPQHF. CDR3 nucleotides: TGTGCCAGCAGTGAGAACCTACAGTACAATCAGCCCCAGCATTTT.

Regarding this clone: Within the sample, other DNA sequences also encode this same CDR3. The chain links TRBV14 to TRBJ2-3, with D hard to call. CDR3 length equals 13 residues. Germline lookup yields CDR1 SGHDN and CDR2 FVKESK. V was pared by 4 bases and J by 2 bases, with 7 bases between. The CDR3, as DNA: TGTGCCAGCAGCCTTCTTAACACAGATACGCAGTATTTT. Encoded protein: CASSLLNTDTQYF.

This chain links TRBV10-2 with TRBJ2-1; tentatively, D is TRBD2 (6 bases). With 6 bases removed from V and 8 bases from J, the gap between germline ends came to 20 bases. Germline values: CDR1 WSHSY, CDR2 SAAADI. The CDR3 consists of 15 residues. The CDR3 bases are TGCGCCAGCAGGCTAACCCCCCTAGCGTGGTATGAGCAGTTCTTC. This codes for CASRLTPLAWYEQFF.

This sequence joins TRBV7-9 and TRBJ1-5; D uncertain. Trimming took off 4 bases at V and 3 bases at J, with 16 bases between the two ends. Looked up from germline, CDR1 is SEHNR and CDR2 is FQNEAQ (reference sequence). This CDR3 has 16 amino acids. In DNA form, the CDR3 reads TGTGCCAGCAGCTCGGGCGGGTTCCGCGTCAATCAGCCCCAGCATTTT. It encodes CASSSGGFRVNQPQHF.

The chain employs TRBV29-1 and TRBJ2-6; tentatively, D is TRBD1 (6 bases). This CDR3 spans 18 amino acids. Germline-derived CDR1 and CDR2 are SQVTM and ANQGSEA. V was cut by 6 bases and J by 0 bases, with 21 bases left in between. The CDR3 loop reads CSVQFRPGTLSGANVLTF. Written as DNA, the CDR3 is TGCAGCGTCCAATTTCGGCCAGGGACACTCTCTGGGGCCAACGTCCTGACTTTC.